This T cell receptor (beta chain) was documented in a study of shared clonotypes between healthy human individuals. At the level of the study: Per-donor plates numbered three CD4 naive, three CD4 memory, two CD8 naive and one CD8 memory.

Here immunoSEQ multiplex PCR was the method, and the copy in TCRdb shows in-frame clones only, minus some. This sample carries about 1,800,000 clones, about 95% of them seen once, and the ten largest clones take more than 0.9%. The germline gives CDR1 MNHEY, CDR2 SMNVEV (reference sequence). V lost 4 bases, J lost 6 bases, and 7 bases lay in between. CDR3 length equals 12 residues. Worth noting for this clone: Its antigen is undetermined. This sample includes further DNA sequences coding for the same CDR3.

Study-wide points: Naive subsets usually exceeded memory subsets in estimated richness. Around 5% was the fraction of naive CD4 clonotypes found shared across four donors.

Naive CD8 cells, CD45RO-negative and positively selected for CCR7, excluded terminally differentiated effector memory CD45RA+ cells. The sequenced sample was naive CD8+ T cells sorted from blood. This receptor was obtained from a man between 18 and 29 years old in good health. The V gene is TRBV27, the J gene TRBJ2-1, with a tentative D call TRBD2 (6 bases). CDR3 bases: TGTGCCAGCAGTTGGGGACTCAATGAGCAGTTCTTC. It translates to CASSWGLNEQFF.